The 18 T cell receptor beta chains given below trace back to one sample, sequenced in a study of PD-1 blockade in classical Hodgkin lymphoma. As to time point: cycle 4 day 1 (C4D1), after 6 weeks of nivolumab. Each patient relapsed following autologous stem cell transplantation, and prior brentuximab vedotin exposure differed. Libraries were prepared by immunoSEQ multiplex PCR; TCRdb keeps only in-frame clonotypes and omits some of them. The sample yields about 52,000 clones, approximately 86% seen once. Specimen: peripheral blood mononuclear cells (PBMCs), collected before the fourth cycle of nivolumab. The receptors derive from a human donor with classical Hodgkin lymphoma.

The CDR3 spells CASSLGASGTDTQYF. The CDR3 DNA reads TGCGCCAGCAGCTTGGGGGCTAGCGGCACAGATACGCAGTATTTT. V usage is TRBV5-1 and J usage is TRBJ2-3, with a possible D match to TRBD2 (6 bases). The length of the CDR3 is 15 residues. Looked up from germline, CDR1 is SGHRS and CDR2 is YFSETQ. Trimming removed 0 bases from V and 1 base from J, with 9 bases in between.

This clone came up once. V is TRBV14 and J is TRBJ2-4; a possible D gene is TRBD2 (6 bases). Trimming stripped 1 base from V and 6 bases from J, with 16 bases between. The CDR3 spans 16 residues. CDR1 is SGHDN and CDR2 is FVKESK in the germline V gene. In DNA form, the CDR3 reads TGTGCCAGCAGCCAAGGGGGAGGACCCTACGGAAACATTCAGTACTTC. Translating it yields CASSQGGGPYGNIQYF.

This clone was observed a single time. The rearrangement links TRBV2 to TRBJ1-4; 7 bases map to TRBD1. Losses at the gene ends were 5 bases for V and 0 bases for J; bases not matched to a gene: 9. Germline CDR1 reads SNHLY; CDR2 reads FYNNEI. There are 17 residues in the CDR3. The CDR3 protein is CASSPNRGSTTNEKLFF. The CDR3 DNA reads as TGTGCCAGCAGTCCAAACAGGGGAAGTACAACTAATGAAAAACTGTTTTTT.

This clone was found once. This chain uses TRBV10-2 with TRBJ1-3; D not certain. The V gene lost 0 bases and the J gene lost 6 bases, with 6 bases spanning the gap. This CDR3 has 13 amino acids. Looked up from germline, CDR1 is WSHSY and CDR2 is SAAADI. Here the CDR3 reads CASSESGLNTIYF. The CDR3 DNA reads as TGCGCCAGCAGTGAGTCGGGGTTAAACACCATATATTTT.

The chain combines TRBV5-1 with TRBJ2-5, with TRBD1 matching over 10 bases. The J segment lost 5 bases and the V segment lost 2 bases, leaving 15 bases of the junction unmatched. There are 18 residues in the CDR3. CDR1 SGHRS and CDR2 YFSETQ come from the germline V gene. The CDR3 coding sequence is TGCGCCAGCAGCTTTAAACTCCCCGGGACAGGGGAGAGGGAGACCCAGTACTTC. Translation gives CASSFKLPGTGERETQYF. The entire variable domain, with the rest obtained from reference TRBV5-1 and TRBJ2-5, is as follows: KAGVTQTPRYLIKTRGQQVTLSCSPISGHRSVSWYQQTPGQGLQFLFEYFSETQRNKGNFPGRFSGRQFSNSRSEMNVSTLELGDSALYLCASSFKLPGTGERETQYFGPGTRLLVL.

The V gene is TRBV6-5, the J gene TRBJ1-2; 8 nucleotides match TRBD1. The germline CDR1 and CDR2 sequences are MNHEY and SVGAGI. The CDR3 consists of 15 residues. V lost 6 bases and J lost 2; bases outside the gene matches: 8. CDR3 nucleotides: TGTGCCAGCAGCCGACAGACAGGGGACAACTATGGCTACACCTTC. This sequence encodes CASSRQTGDNYGYTF.

In nucleotides, the CDR3 is TGTGCCAGCAGTTTACCTCAGGGGGCTTATAGCAATCAGCCCCAGCATTTT. Its protein is CASSLPQGAYSNQPQHF. This chain uses TRBV28 with TRBJ1-5, with 8 positions matching TRBD1. Germline V gene data show CDR1 as MDHEN and CDR2 as SYDVKM. V trimming: 2 bases; J trimming: 0 bases; junction bases outside the gene matches: 6. This CDR3 has 17 residues.

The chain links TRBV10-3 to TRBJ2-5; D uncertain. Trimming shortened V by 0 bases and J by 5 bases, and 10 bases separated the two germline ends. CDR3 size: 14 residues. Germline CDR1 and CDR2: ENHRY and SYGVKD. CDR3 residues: CAISESGLYETQYF. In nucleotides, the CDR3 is TGTGCCATCAGTGAGTCGGGGTTGTACGAGACCCAGTACTTC.

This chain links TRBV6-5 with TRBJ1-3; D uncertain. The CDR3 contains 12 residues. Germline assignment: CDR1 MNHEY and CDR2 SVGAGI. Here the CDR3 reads CACRGSGNTIYF. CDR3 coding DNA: TGTGCGTGCCGGGGCTCTGGAAACACCATATATTTT.

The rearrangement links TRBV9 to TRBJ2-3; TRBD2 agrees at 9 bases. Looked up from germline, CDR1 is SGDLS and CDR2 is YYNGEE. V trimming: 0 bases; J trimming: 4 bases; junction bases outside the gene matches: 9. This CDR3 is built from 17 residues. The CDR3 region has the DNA TGTGCCAGCAGCGTAGCAGGTCGGGCGGGAGGGCCAGATACGCAGTATTTT. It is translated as CASSVAGRAGGPDTQYF. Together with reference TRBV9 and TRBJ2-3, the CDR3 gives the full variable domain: DSGVTQTPKHLITATGQRVTLRCSPRSGDLSVYWYQQSLDQGLQFLIQYYNGEERAKGNILERFSAQQFPDLHSELNLSSLELGDSALYFCASSVAGRAGGPDTQYFGPGTRLTVL.

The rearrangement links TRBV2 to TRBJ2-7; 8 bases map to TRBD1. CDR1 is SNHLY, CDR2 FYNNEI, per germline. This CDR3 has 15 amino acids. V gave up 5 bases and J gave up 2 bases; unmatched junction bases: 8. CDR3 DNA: TGTGCCAGCAGTTTTTACAGGGGGGTTACCTACGAGCAGTACTTC. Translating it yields CASSFYRGVTYEQYF.

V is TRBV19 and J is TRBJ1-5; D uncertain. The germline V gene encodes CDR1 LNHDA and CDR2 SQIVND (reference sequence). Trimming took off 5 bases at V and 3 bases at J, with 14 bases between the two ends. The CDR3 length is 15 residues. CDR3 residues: CASSWEGLYNQPQHF. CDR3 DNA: TGTGCCAGTAGTTGGGAGGGTCTATACAATCAGCCCCAGCATTTT.

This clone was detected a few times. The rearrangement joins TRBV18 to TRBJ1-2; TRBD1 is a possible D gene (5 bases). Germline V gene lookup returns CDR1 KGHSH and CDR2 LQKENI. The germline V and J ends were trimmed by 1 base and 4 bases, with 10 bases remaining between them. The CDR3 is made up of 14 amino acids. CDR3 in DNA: TGTGCCAGCTCACCACTCGGCCAGGGCTATGGCTACACCTTC. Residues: CASSPLGQGYGYTF.

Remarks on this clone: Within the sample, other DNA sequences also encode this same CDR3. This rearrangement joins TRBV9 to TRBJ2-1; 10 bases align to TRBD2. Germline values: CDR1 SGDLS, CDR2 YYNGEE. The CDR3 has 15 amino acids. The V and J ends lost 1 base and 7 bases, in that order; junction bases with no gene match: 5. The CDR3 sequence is CASSVSAGGPNEQFF. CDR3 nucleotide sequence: TGTGCCAGCAGCGTATCAGCGGGAGGGCCGAATGAGCAGTTCTTC.

The DNA for the CDR3 is TGTGCCAGCAGTTCGGGACGGCGGAGGGCTGAAGCTTTCTTT. As protein: CASSSGRRRAEAFF. The chain joins TRBV2 to TRBJ1-1, with a weak D call TRBD1 (5 bases). CDR3 length equals 14 residues. V lost 5 bases and J lost 6, with 16 bases in between. CDR1 is SNHLY, CDR2 FYNNEI, per germline. Complete variable domain (other parts from reference TRBV2 and TRBJ1-1): EPEVTQTPSHQVTQMGQEVILRCVPISNHLYFYWYRQILGQKVEFLVSFYNNEISEKSEIFDDQFSVERPDGSNFTLKIRSTKLEDSAMYFCASSSGRRRAEAFFGQGTRLTVV.

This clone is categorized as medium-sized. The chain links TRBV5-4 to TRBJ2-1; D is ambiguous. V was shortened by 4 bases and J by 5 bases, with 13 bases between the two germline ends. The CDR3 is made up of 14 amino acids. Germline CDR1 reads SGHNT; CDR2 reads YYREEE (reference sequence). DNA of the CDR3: TGTGCCAGCAGCCATATCAGCGCAAACAATGAGCAGTTCTTC. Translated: CASSHISANNEQFF. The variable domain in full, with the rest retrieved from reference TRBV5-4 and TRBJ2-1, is ETGVTQSPTHLIKTRGQQVTLRCSSQSGHNTVSWYQQALGQGPQFIFQYYREEENGRGNFPPRFSGLQFPNYSSELNVNALELDDSALYLCASSHISANNEQFFGPGTRLTVL.

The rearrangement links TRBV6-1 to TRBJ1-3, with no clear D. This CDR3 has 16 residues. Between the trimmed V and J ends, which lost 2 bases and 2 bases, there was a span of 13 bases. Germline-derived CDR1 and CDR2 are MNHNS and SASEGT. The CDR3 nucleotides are TGTGCCAGCAGTGAAATGCTTGCGAGGACTGGAAACACCATATATTTT. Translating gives CASSEMLARTGNTIYF.

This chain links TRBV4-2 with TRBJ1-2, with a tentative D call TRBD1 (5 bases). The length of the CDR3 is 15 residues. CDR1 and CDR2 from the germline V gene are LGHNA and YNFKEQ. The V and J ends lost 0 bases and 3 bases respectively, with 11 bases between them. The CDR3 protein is CASSQDREGDYGYTF. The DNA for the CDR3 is TGTGCCAGCAGCCAAGATCGCGAAGGGGACTATGGCTACACCTTC.